A selection of T cell receptor beta chains follows, all from one sample in a study of spatial heterogeneity in lung cancer. TCRdb re-called the 5' RACE reads with MiXCR, one entry per CDR3 protein. This table holds some 44,000 distinct CDR3 sequences, roughly an eighth found once. Here the sequenced sample was PBMCs, taken at surgery. These receptors were obtained from a male donor with early-stage non-small cell lung cancer. The CDR3 runs from the conserved cysteine through the conserved F or W. Each record gives: J gene, V gene, clone size, D gene, CDR3 protein, CDR3 DNA. D genes are given only for firm matches. Size is omitted from some rows. Given values are once, few, many or a class for expanded clones.

TRBJ2-4,TRBV7-9,-,-,CASSLFGGPPKNIQYF,TGTGCCAGCAGCTTGTTCGGGGGGCCCCCCAAAAACATTCAGTACTTC
TRBJ2-7,TRBV7-2,-,TRBD1,CASTPMGQLSYEQYF,TGTGCCAGCACCCCAATGGGACAGTTGTCCTACGAGCAGTACTTC
TRBJ2-3,TRBV27,-,-,CASSLRVRGQPQYF,TGTGCCAGCAGTTTACGGGTTAGGGGACAACCGCAGTATTTT
TRBJ1-6,TRBV19,-,-,CASTSNYNSPLHF,TGTGCCAGTACGTCGAATTATAATTCACCCCTCCACTTT
TRBJ2-2,TRBV20-1,many,TRBD1,CSAPGTGAPGELFF,TGCAGTGCCCCCGGGACAGGGGCCCCCGGGGAGCTGTTTTTT
TRBJ2-7,TRBV10-3,-,-,CATLNPRGQTTSHHSYEQYF,TGTGCCACCTTAAATCCCAGAGGACAGACAACCTCCCACCACTCCTACGAGCAGTACTTC
TRBJ2-1,TRBV3-1,few,-,CASSQDGSSYNEQFF,TGTGCCAGCAGCCAAGACGGGAGCTCCTACAATGAGCAGTTCTTC
TRBJ1-2,TRBV7-2,-,TRBD1,CASRTETGESYGYTF,TGTGCCAGCAGGACTGAGACAGGGGAGTCCTACGGCTACACCTTC
TRBJ1-1,TRBV5-1,-,-,CASSSRPSRTYLNTEAFF,TGCGCCAGCAGCTCCCGGCCGTCACGAACGTACTTGAACACTGAAGCTTTCTTT
TRBJ2-1,TRBV5-1,-,TRBD1,CASSFGNRGSYNEQFF,TGCGCCAGCAGCTTCGGCAACAGGGGATCCTACAATGAGCAGTTCTTC
TRBJ2-5,TRBV4-1,many,-,CASSQDGTQRETQYF,TGCGCCAGCAGCCAAGATGGGACGCAACGAGAGACCCAGTACTTC
TRBJ2-7,TRBV11-2,few,-,CASSFLGEQYF,TGTGCCAGCAGCTTCCTCGGCGAGCAGTACTTC
TRBJ1-5,TRBV20-1,few,TRBD1,CSAIDRVTNQPQHF,TGCAGTGCTATCGACAGGGTTACAAATCAGCCCCAGCATTTT
TRBJ1-5,TRBV11-2,many,-,CASSLGYNQPQHF,TGTGCCAGCAGCTTAGGTTACAATCAGCCCCAGCATTTT
TRBJ1-3,TRBV5-4,-,-,CVSSLAMTGGGNTIYF,TGTGTCAGCAGCTTGGCCATGACAGGAGGCGGAAACACCATATATTTT
TRBJ2-5,TRBV5-1,-,-,CASSLTGDQETQYF,TGCGCCAGCAGCTTGACGGGGGACCAAGAGACCCAGTACTTC
TRBJ2-5,TRBV10-3,many,-,CAISVAPGETQYF,TGTGCCATCAGTGTAGCACCCGGAGAGACCCAGTACTTC
TRBJ1-1,TRBV6-2/TRBV6-3,-,-,CASSYSVGLWANTEAFF,TGTGCCAGCAGTTACTCGGTAGGGTTGTGGGCGAACACTGAAGCTTTCTTT
TRBJ1-2,TRBV7-9,-,-,CASSLVASDYGYTF,TGTGCCAGCAGCTTAGTAGCCAGTGACTATGGCTACACCTTC
TRBJ1-3,TRBV7-2,-,-,CASSLVVGNTIYF,TGTGCCAGCAGCTTAGTGGTGGGAAACACCATATATTTT
TRBJ1-4,TRBV7-6,-,-,CASSLALGGLGEKLFF,TGTGCCAGCAGCTTAGCGCTGGGGGGGCTCGGTGAAAAACTGTTTTTT
TRBJ2-1,TRBV9,many,TRBD2,CASSVGGGGNNEQFF,TGTGCCAGCAGCGTAGGTGGCGGGGGAAACAATGAGCAGTTCTTC
TRBJ2-3,TRBV7-2,-,TRBD2,CASSFVSLAGGPYTQYF,TGTGCCAGCAGCTTCGTATCTCTAGCGGGGGGACCATATACGCAGTATTTT